A selection of T cell receptor beta chains follows, all from one sample in a study of identifying expanded T cells in peripheral blood. The table came from immunoSEQ multiplex PCR; TCRdb's copy has only in-frame clones and leaves some out. Here the sample spans around 130,000 clones, approximately 86% being singletons. What was sequenced was blood. The receptor set was obtained from a person aged 18 to 70 in good health. The CDR3 runs from the conserved cysteine through the conserved F or W. A D gene is named only where the DNA matches it firmly. Clone size is given for some rows only: seen once, a few or many times, or a class if the clone is expanded.

v_call,d_call,j_call,clone_size,cdr3_aa,cdr3_nt
TRBV7-9,TRBD1,TRBJ2-7,once,CASSPTGGTYEQYF,TGTGCCAGCAGCCCAACAGGGGGAACGTACGAGCAGTACTTC
TRBV6-5,.,TRBJ1-2,.,CASGRVNYGYTF,TGTGCCAGCGGCCGAGTTAACTATGGCTACACCTTC
TRBV5-1,.,TRBJ2-3,.,CASSSRGTDTQYF,TGCGCCAGCAGCTCGCGGGGCACAGATACGCAGTATTTT
TRBV5-4,.,TRBJ1-2,.,CASSLDRVYGYTF,TGTGCCAGCAGCTTGGACAGGGTCTATGGCTACACCTTC
TRBV6-6,.,TRBJ1-1,.,CASNPWGGTEAFF,TGTGCCAGCAATCCTTGGGGGGGCACTGAAGCTTTCTTT
TRBV10-3,.,TRBJ1-1,once,CAISEGTNTEAFF,TGTGCCATCAGTGAAGGTACGAACACTGAAGCTTTCTTT
TRBV7-6,.,TRBJ1-3,.,CASSQGLGYGNTIYF,TGTGCCAGCAGCCAAGGGTTGGGCTATGGAAACACCATATATTTT
TRBV2,TRBD1,TRBJ1-3,once,CASMMTGRGGNTIYF,TGTGCCAGCATGATGACAGGGAGAGGTGGAAACACCATATATTTT
TRBV6-5,.,TRBJ1-5,.,CASSYGGVGQPQHF,TGTGCCAGCAGTTACGGGGGAGTAGGGCAGCCCCAGCATTTT
TRBV21-1,.,TRBJ2-5,.,CASSKRAAQGCGETQYF,TGTGCCAGCAGCAAAAGGGCAGCCCAGGGGTGTGGAGAGACCCAGTACTTC
TRBV30,TRBD1,TRBJ1-5,.,CAWGGQENQPQHF,TGTGCCTGGGGGGGACAGGAGAATCAGCCCCAGCATTTT
TRBV5-1,.,TRBJ2-7,.,CASSTRDSYEQYF,TGCGCCAGCAGCACCAGAGATTCCTACGAGCAGTACTTC
TRBV2,.,TRBJ1-2,.,CASSGANYGYTF,TGTGCCAGCAGTGGAGCTAACTATGGCTACACCTTC
TRBV2,TRBD1,TRBJ1-4,.,CASSESDRNNEKLFF,TGTGCCAGCAGTGAATCGGACAGGAACAATGAAAAACTGTTTTTT
TRBV7-2,.,TRBJ2-1,few,CASSLVLAGEQFF,TGTGCCAGCAGCTTAGTGCTAGCCGGTGAGCAGTTCTTC
TRBV5-1,TRBD2,TRBJ2-1,.,CASSQLGAGPPYNEQFF,TGCGCCAGCAGCCAGTTGGGAGCGGGACCACCCTACAATGAGCAGTTCTTC
TRBV30,.,TRBJ2-6,.,CAWRLPGANVLTF,TGTGCCTGGAGGCTTCCCGGGGCCAACGTCCTGACTTTC
TRBV5-6,TRBD1,TRBJ2-3,few,CASSSWTGGGTDTQYF,TGTGCCAGCAGCTCCTGGACAGGGGGCGGCACAGATACGCAGTATTTT
TRBV7-9,.,TRBJ2-5,.,CASSFGSVVETQYF,TGTGCCAGCAGCTTCGGCAGTGTGGTGGAGACCCAGTACTTC
TRBV29-1,TRBD1,TRBJ1-1,.,CSVERGRTEAFF,TGCAGCGTTGAAAGGGGGCGGACTGAAGCTTTCTTT
TRBV25-1,TRBD1,TRBJ2-1,.,CASSGTGNHEQFF,TGTGCCAGCAGTGGGACAGGGAACCATGAGCAGTTCTTC
TRBV7-9,.,TRBJ1-4,.,CASSRDGGGEKLFF,TGTGCCAGCAGCCGGGACGGCGGCGGTGAAAAACTGTTTTTT
TRBV5-1,TRBD2,TRBJ2-1,.,CASSPLAGDYNEQFF,TGCGCCAGCAGCCCCCTAGCGGGAGACTACAATGAGCAGTTCTTC
TRBV6-5,.,TRBJ1-1,once,CASSYGAGNTEAFF,TGTGCCAGCAGTTACGGGGCAGGGAACACTGAAGCTTTCTTT
TRBV18,.,TRBJ2-7,.,CASSPPSGYSYEQYF,TGTGCCAGCTCACCACCGAGCGGCTACTCCTACGAGCAGTACTTC
TRBV29-1,.,TRBJ1-2,.,CSVRTGLTYGYTF,TGCAGCGTTCGGACTGGGCTCACCTATGGCTACACCTTC
TRBV6-5,TRBD1,TRBJ2-1,.,CASSKGQGAWEQFF,TGTGCCAGCAGTAAGGGACAGGGGGCTTGGGAGCAGTTCTTC
TRBV7-9,TRBD1,TRBJ2-1,.,CASSLGQNANEQFF,TGTGCCAGCAGCTTGGGACAGAACGCCAATGAGCAGTTCTTC
TRBV10-1,TRBD2,TRBJ2-7,.,CASTTSGGGSYEQYF,TGCGCCAGCACCACTAGCGGGGGGGGCTCCTACGAGCAGTACTTC
TRBV7-9,TRBD1,TRBJ1-2,.,CASSLLDRGDYGYTF,TGTGCCAGCAGCTTGCTTGACAGGGGTGACTATGGCTACACCTTC
TRBV28,TRBD1,TRBJ2-3,.,CASSHQGERTDTQYF,TGTGCCAGCAGCCACCAGGGGGAACGGACAGATACGCAGTATTTT
TRBV6-5,TRBD2,TRBJ2-7,medium-sized,CASSYGPGGASEQYF,TGTGCCAGCAGTTATGGCCCGGGGGGGGCCTCCGAGCAGTACTTC
TRBV5-6,.,TRBJ1-2,.,CASTLGGNYGYTF,TGTGCCAGCACTCTAGGGGGAAACTATGGCTACACCTTC
TRBV10-3,.,TRBJ1-3,few,CAIAVRSGNTIYF,TGTGCCATCGCAGTGCGCTCTGGAAACACCATATATTTT